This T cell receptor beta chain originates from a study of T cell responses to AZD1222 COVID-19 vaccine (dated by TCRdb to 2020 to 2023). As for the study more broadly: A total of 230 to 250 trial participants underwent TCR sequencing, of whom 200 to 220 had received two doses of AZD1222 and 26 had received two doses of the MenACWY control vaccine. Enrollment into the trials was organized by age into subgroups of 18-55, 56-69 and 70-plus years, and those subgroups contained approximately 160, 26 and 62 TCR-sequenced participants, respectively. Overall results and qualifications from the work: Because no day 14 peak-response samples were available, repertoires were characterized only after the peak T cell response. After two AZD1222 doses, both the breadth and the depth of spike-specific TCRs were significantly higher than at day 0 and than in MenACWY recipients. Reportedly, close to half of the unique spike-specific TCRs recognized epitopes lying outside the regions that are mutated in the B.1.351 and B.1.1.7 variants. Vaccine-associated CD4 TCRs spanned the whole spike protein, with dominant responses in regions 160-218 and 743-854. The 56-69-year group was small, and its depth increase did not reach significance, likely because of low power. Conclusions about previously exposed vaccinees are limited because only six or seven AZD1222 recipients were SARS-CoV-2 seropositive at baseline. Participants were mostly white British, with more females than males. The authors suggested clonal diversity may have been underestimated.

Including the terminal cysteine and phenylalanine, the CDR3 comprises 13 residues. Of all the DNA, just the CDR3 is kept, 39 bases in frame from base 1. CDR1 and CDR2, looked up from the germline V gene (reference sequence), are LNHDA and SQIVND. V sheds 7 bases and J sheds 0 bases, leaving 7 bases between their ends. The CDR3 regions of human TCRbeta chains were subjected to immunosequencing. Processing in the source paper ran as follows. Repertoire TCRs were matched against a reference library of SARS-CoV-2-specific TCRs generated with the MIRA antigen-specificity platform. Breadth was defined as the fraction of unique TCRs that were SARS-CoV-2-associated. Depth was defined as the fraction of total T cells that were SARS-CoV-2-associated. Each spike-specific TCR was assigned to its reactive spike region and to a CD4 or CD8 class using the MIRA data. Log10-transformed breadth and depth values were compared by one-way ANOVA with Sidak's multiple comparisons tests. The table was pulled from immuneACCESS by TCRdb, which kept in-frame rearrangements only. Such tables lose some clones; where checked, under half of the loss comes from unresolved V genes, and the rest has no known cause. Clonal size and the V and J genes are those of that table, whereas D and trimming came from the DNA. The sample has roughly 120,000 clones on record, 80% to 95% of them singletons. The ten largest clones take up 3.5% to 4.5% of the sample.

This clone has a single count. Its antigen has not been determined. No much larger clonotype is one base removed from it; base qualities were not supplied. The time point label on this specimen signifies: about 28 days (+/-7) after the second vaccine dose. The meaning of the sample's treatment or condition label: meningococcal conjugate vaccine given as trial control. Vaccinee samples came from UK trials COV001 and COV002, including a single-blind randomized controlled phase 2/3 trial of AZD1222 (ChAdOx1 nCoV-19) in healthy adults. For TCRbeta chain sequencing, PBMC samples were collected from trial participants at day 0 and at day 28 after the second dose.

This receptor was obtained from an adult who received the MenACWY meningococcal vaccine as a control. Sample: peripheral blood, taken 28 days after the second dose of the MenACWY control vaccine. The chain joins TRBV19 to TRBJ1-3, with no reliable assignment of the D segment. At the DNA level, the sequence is TGTGCCAGTAAACTAAGCTCTGGAAACACCATATATTTT. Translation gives CASKLSSGNTIYF.